This TCR beta chain was sequenced in a study of OX40 agonist ivuxolimab in advanced cancers. V lost 6 bases and J 6 bases, leaving 8 bases between the germline ends. The CDR3 has 12 residues. The V gene's germline CDR1 is SNHLY and CDR2 FYNNEI. Study results and caveats: Researchers did not determine the expanded peripheral T cells' antigen specificity.

Regarding this clone: The antigen is not known.

Assay used: immunoSEQ multiplex PCR; TCRdb lists only in-frame clones, some missing. The sample includes roughly 60,000 clones, 91% of them seen just once. The clonotype originates from an adult with an advanced solid tumor such as melanoma, head and neck, liver or kidney cancer. The chain is built from TRBV2 and TRBJ2-2, with unresolved D. This specimen was CD4+ or CD8+ T cells sorted from blood, taken in a trial of the OX40 agonist ivuxolimab. CDR3 sequence: CASSALAGELFF. CDR3 nucleotide sequence: TGTGCCAGCAGCGCGTTGGCCGGGGAGCTGTTTTTT.